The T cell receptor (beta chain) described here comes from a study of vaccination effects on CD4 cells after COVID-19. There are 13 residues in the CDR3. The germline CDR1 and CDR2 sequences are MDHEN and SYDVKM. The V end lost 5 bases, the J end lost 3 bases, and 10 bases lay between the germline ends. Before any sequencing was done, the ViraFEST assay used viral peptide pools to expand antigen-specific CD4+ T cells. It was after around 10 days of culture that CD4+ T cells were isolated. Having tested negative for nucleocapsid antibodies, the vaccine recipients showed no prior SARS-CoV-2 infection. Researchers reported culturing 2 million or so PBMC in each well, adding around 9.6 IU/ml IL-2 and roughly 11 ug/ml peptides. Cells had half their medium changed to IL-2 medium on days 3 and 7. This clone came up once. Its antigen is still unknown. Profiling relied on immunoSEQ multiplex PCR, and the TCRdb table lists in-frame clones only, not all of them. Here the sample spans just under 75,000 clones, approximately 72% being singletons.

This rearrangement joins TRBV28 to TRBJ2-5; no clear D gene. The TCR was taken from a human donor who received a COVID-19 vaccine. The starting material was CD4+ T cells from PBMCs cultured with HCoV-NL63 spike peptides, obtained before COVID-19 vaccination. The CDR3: CASSGKGKETQYF. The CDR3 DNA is TGTGCCAGCAGTGGAAAGGGTAAAGAGACCCAGTACTTC. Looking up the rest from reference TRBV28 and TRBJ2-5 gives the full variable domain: DVKVTQSSRYLVKRTGEKVFLECVQDMDHENMFWYRQDPGLGLRLIYFSYDVKMKEKGDIPEGYSVSREKKERFSLILESASTNQTSMYLCASSGKGKETQYFGPGTRLLVL.